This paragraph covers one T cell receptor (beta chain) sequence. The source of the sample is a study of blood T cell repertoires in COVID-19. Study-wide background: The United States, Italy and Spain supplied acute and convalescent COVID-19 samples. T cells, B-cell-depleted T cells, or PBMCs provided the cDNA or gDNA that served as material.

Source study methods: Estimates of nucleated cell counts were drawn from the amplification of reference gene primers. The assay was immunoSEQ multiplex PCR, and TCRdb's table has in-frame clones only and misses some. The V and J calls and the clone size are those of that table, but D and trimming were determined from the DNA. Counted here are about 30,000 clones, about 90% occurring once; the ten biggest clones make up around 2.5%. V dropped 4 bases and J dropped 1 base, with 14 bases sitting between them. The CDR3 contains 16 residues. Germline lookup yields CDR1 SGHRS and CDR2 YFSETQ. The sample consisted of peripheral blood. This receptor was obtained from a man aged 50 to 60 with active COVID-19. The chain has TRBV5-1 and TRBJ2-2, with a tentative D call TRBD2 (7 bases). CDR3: CASSPLGGLNTGELFF. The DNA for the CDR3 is TGCGCCAGCAGCCCCCTGGGGGGGCTGAACACCGGGGAGCTGTTTTTT.